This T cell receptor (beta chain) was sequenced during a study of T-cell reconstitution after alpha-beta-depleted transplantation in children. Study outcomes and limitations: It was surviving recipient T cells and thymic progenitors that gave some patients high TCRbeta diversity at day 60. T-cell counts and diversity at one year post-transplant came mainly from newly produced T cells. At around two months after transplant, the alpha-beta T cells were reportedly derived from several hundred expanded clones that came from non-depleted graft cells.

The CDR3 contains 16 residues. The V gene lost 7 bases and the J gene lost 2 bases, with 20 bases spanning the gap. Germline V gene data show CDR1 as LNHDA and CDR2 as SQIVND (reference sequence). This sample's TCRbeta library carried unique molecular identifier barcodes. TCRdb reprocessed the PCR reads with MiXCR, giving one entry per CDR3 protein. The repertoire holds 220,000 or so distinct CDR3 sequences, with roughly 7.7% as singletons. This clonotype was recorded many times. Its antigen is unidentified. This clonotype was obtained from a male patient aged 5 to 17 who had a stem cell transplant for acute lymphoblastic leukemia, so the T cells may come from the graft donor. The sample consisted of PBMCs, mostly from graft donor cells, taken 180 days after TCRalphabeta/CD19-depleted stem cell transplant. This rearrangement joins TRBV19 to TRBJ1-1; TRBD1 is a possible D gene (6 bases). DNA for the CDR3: TGTGCCAGTACCCCGAACAGGGTTAACTTTAACACTGAAGCTTTCTTT. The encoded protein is CASTPNRVNFNTEAFF.